This T cell receptor (beta chain) was found in a study of control samples from healthy donors and cancer patients. Generated by immunoSEQ multiplex PCR, the TCRdb table keeps only in-frame clones and is missing some. The sample lists roughly 50,000 clones, approximately 96% seen once, with under 2% in the top ten. Sample: blood. The clonotype comes from a woman aged 25 to 39 in good health.

The chain's CDR3 is CASSPRQGDEQFF. CDR3 bases: TGTGCCAGCTCACCAAGGCAGGGCGATGAGCAGTTCTTC. The J gene is TRBJ2-1, the V gene TRBV18; the D gene is possibly TRBD1 (5 bases). Germline CDR1 is KGHSH and CDR2 is LQKENI. V was trimmed by 2 bases and J by 8 bases, leaving 10 bases between them. This CDR3 spans 13 amino acids.